This T cell receptor (beta chain) derives from a study of blood T cell repertoires in COVID-19. Study-level information: The origin of the acute and convalescent COVID-19 samples was the United States, Italy and Spain. Sources were T cells, B-cell-depleted T cells, or PBMCs; the material itself was cDNA or gDNA.

To note about this clone: At one end, the junction sequence differs from germline, possibly due to a read error.

From germline, CDR1 is SGHVS and CDR2 FQNEAQ. The CDR3 has 14 amino acids. As handled by the study authors: It was from reference gene primer amplification that nucleated cell counts were estimated. Assay: immunoSEQ multiplex PCR; the TCRdb copy retains only in-frame clones and omits some. The V and J calls and clone size were taken over from that table, and D and trimming were inferred from the DNA. The data hold hundreds of thousands of clones, with more than 70% observed a single time. The sample consisted of peripheral blood. This sequence joins TRBV7-8 and TRBJ2-1; tentatively, D is TRBD1 (6 bases). The clonotype originates from a woman aged 45 to 65 who had recovered from COVID-19. This CDR3 reads CASSLGGTRGEQFF. Here the CDR3 DNA reads TGTGCCAGCAGTTTAGGGGGTACCCGGGGTGAGCAGTTCTTC. Variable domain in full (rest from reference TRBV7-8 and TRBJ2-1): GAGVSQSPRYKVAKRGQDVALRCDPISGHVSLFWYQQALGQGPEFLTYFQNEAQLDKSGLPSDRFFAERPEGSVSTLKIQRTQQEDSAVYLCASSLGGTRGEQFFGPGTRLTVL.